This TCR beta chain was captured in a study of cytomegalovirus exposure and HLA in healthy donors. Study-wide points: Relative to equally common others, HLA-associated TCR beta chains showed greater clonal expansion in a later analysis. Likely technical artifact: a cluster of highly shared sequence variants.

Note on this clone: No antigen is known for it.

Vbeta (60) and Jbeta (13) primers were used in the PCR. The repertoire was sequenced with immunoSEQ multiplex PCR; TCRdb's copy has only in-frame clones and lacks some. The profile shows about 170,000 clones, roughly 70% of them singletons. Donors had nominal health at sampling but likely had unrecorded immune exposures. Looked up from germline, CDR1 is SGHAT and CDR2 is FQNNGV. CDR3 size: 14 residues. V was trimmed by 1 base and J by 1 base, leaving 7 bases between them. The receptor's source is a woman aged 18-29 years in good health and CMV-seropositive. Sequenced: PBMCs. The chain links TRBV11-2 to TRBJ1-1; D not resolved. This CDR3 reads CASSLGLGNTEAFF. DNA of the CDR3: TGTGCCAGCAGCTTAGGGCTAGGGAACACTGAAGCTTTCTTT.